Described below is a single T cell receptor beta chain sequence and its context. The antigen is unknown. Focal radiation with ipilimumab CTLA-4 blockade was given to patients with chemo-refractory metastatic non-small-cell lung cancer. Sequencing used immunoSEQ multiplex PCR; TCRdb keeps in-frame clones, though not all of them. The table lists 23,000 or so clones, about three quarters of them singletons. This entry is derived from a study of radiotherapy plus CTLA-4 blockade in lung cancer. Study information: Of all patients, approximately 20% responded objectively and 25% to 40% showed disease control. Whole-study results and caveats: Interferon-beta and early blood T cell clone dynamics reportedly predicted response best. Expansion in blood of tumor-derived TCR clones was seen after radiotherapy plus ipilimumab.

The germline gives CDR1 SEHNR, CDR2 FQNEAQ (reference sequence). The V end lost 1 base, the J end lost 6 bases, and 13 bases lay between the germline ends. There are 15 residues in the CDR3. The genes are TRBV7-9 and TRBJ2-1; either TRBD1 or TRBD2 may supply D (5 bases each). The starting material was peripheral blood, obtained from a patient treated with radiotherapy plus ipilimumab. The TCR originated in a human donor with non-small cell lung cancer who had stable disease on radiotherapy plus ipilimumab. The CDR3 nucleotides are TGTGCCAGCAGCTTAGTCGACGGGACGGGCAATGAGCAGTTCTTC. Amino acids: CASSLVDGTGNEQFF.